The next 14 T cell receptor beta chains were all read from a single sample in a study of shared clonotypes between healthy human individuals. The repertoire was sequenced with immunoSEQ multiplex PCR; TCRdb's copy has only in-frame clones and lacks some. The table shows a few hundred thousand clones, with roughly 97% occurring only once. Source material: naive CD4+ T cells sorted from blood. The subset denotes: CD45RA+ positively selected. These receptors all stem from a woman aged 25-40 years in good health.

This sequence joins TRBV7-9 and TRBJ2-7, with 9 bases fitting TRBD2. The V segment lost 3 bases and the J segment 6 bases; nucleotides outside the gene matches: 9. The CDR3 runs to 15 residues. CDR1 is SEHNR and CDR2 is FQNEAQ in the germline V gene (reference sequence). The CDR3 region is CASSFLAGVWGEQYF. DNA of the CDR3: TGTGCCAGCAGCTTCTTAGCGGGAGTATGGGGCGAGCAGTACTTC.

This rearrangement joins TRBV7-6 to TRBJ2-1; TRBD2 matches at 7 bases. Germline trimming cut 5 bases from V and 6 bases from J; bases unmatched to any gene: 10. The CDR3 has 15 amino acids. Germline CDR1 SGHVS, CDR2 FNYEAQ. The CDR3 sequence: CASSDTGTNSNEQFF. The CDR3 DNA reads TGTGCCAGCAGCGATACCGGGACTAATTCCAATGAGCAGTTCTTC.

The sample holds one count of this clone. This chain's CDR3 is CASSLGSYEQYF. CDR3 coding DNA: TGTGCCAGCAGCTTGGGCTCCTACGAGCAGTACTTC. This chain uses TRBV7-9 with TRBJ2-7, with D unresolved. This CDR3 spans 12 amino acids. V shed 3 bases and J shed 0 bases, with 3 bases lying between them. Germline V gene lookup returns CDR1 SEHNR and CDR2 FQNEAQ (reference sequence).

This chain joins TRBV6-5 and TRBJ1-5, with 9 positions matching TRBD1. CDR1 and CDR2 from the germline V gene are MNHEY and SVGAGI. With 6 bases clipped from V and 6 bases from J, the junction kept 3 bases outside the gene matches. The CDR3 runs to 13 residues. The DNA of the CDR3 is TGTGCCAGCAGGGACAGGGGTGGTCAGCCCCAGCATTTT. Translation: CASRDRGGQPQHF.

The rearrangement links TRBV7-2 to TRBJ2-3; 11 nucleotides agree with TRBD2. The CDR3 sequence is 15 residues long. Germline CDR1 and CDR2: SGHTA and FQGNSA. J was trimmed by 6 bases and V by 6 bases; bases with no gene match: 8. The CDR3 loop reads CASSYTSGRWDTQYF. The CDR3 bases are TGTGCCAGCAGTTATACTAGCGGGAGATGGGATACGCAGTATTTT.

On this clone itself: At one boundary the junction diverges from the germline segment, which might be a read error. CDR3 in amino acids: CASNLPGVTEAFF. CDR3 DNA: TGTGCCAGCAACTTACCAGGGGTCACTGAAGCTTTCTTT. The chain employs TRBV7-9 and TRBJ1-1, with D possibly TRBD1 on 6 matching bases. Germline V gives CDR1 SEHNR, CDR2 FQNEAQ (reference sequence). CDR3 length: 13 residues.

The chain employs TRBV18 and TRBJ2-1, with TRBD2 matching 8 bases. Trimming removed 4 bases from V and 6 bases from J; junction bases left unmatched: 8. The CDR3 length is 15 residues. The germline CDR1 and CDR2 sequences are KGHSH and LQKENI. The CDR3 nucleotides are TGTGCCAGCTCACAGACTAGCGCACAACTCAATGAGCAGTTCTTC. This translates into CASSQTSAQLNEQFF. Looking up the rest from reference TRBV18 and TRBJ2-1 gives the full variable domain: NAGVMQNPRHLVRRRGQEARLRCSPMKGHSHVYWYRQLPEEGLKFMVYLQKENIIDESGMPKERFSAEFPKEGPSILRIQQVVRGDSAAYFCASSQTSAQLNEQFFGPGTRLTVL.

V and J are TRBV28 and TRBJ2-7; D is unclear. Germline V gives CDR1 MDHEN, CDR2 SYDVKM. V lost 7 bases and J lost 3, with 16 bases in between. The CDR3 sequence is 14 residues long. DNA for the CDR3: TGTGCCAGCACCCCGCTCAGATGGAGCTACGAGCAGTACTTC. Protein: CASTPLRWSYEQYF.

The chain has TRBV11-2 and TRBJ2-7; D is unresolved. Germline CDR1 reads SGHAT; CDR2 reads FQNNGV. This CDR3 is 13 amino acids long. Trimming stripped 8 bases from V and 0 bases from J, with 11 bases between. The DNA for the CDR3 is TGTGCCAGCGCTACAGAGATCTCCTACGAGCAGTACTTC. Amino acid sequence: CASATEISYEQYF.

The chain is built from TRBV6-1 and TRBJ1-1, with TRBD1 as a possible D gene (6 bases). CDR3 length: 13 amino acids. V was shortened by 8 bases and J by 5 bases, with 15 bases between the two germline ends. Germline V gives CDR1 MNHNS, CDR2 SASEGT. The CDR3 bases are TGTGCCAGCCACTTTGAGGGGGGGACTGAAGCTTTCTTT. Residues: CASHFEGGTEAFF.

V and J are TRBV19 and TRBJ2-2; 7 nucleotides agree with TRBD2. Germline V CDR1 and CDR2: LNHDA, SQIVND (reference sequence). This CDR3 region has 14 residues. The ends lost 5 bases at V and 6 bases at J; junction bases unmatched: 6. In DNA form, the CDR3 reads TGTGCCAGTAGTCAAAACCGGGGGGCCGGGGAGCTGTTTTTT. Its translation is CASSQNRGAGELFF.

With respect to this clone: The same CDR3 can be traced to other DNA sequences in this sample. The chain uses TRBV28 and TRBJ1-2, with a weak D call TRBD1 (6 bases). Per germline, CDR1 MDHEN and CDR2 SYDVKM. The V end was cut by 4 bases, the J end by 4 bases, with 10 bases between. CDR3 length: 13 amino acids. The CDR3 reads CASSSQGSYGYTF. Here the CDR3 DNA reads TGTGCCAGCAGTTCTCAGGGGAGCTATGGCTACACCTTC.

The V call is TRBV7-9, the J call TRBJ2-5; weak D call: TRBD2 (7 bases). V gave up 8 bases and J gave up 4 bases, with 14 bases separating them. The CDR3 is 13 residues long. Germline values: CDR1 SEHNR, CDR2 FQNEAQ (reference sequence). The CDR3 DNA reads as TGTGCCAGCTTTGGCGGGGGCCGAGAGACCCAGTACTTC. Translation: CASFGGGRETQYF. The whole variable domain, remainder taken from reference TRBV7-9 and TRBJ2-5, is DTGVSQNPRHKITKRGQNVTFRCDPISEHNRLYWYRQTLGQGPEFLTYFQNEAQLEKSRLLSDRFSAERPKGSFSTLEIQRTEQGDSAMYLCASFGGGRETQYFGPGTRLLVL.

In DNA form, the CDR3 reads TGTGCCTGGAGGACAGGGGCCCTAAACTATGGCTACACCTTC. Its protein is CAWRTGALNYGYTF. The rearrangement joins TRBV30 to TRBJ1-2, with 8 bases identical to TRBD1. The junction had 5 bases not matched to a gene; V was cut back by 3 bases and J by 2 bases. The CDR3 totals 14 residues. The germline V gene has CDR1 GTSNPN and CDR2 SVGIG (reference sequence). The full variable domain, its missing parts supplied by reference TRBV30 and TRBJ1-2, is SQTIHQWPATLVQPVGSPLSLECTVEGTSNPNLYWYRQAAGRGLQLLFYSVGIGQISSEVPQNLSASRPQDRQFILSSKKLLLSDSGFYLCAWRTGALNYGYTFGSGTRLTVV.